What follows describes a single T cell receptor (beta chain). Its antigen is as yet unknown. The data derive from a study of cytomegalovirus exposure and HLA in healthy donors. Notes on the study in general: It was likely that a cluster of highly shared sequence variants was a sequencing artifact.

PCR was performed using 60 Vbeta and 13 Jbeta primers. Using immunoSEQ multiplex PCR, the repertoire was profiled, and TCRdb retains in-frame clones only, with some absent. Of around 130,000 clones in the sample, just over 65% were seen once. The clonotype originates from a woman aged 55 to 70 in good health and CMV-seronegative. The sample comprised PBMCs.

The CDR3 loop is CASSLSGRAGITDTQYF. CDR3 nucleotides: TGTGCCAGCAGTTTAAGCGGGAGGGCCGGGATCACAGATACGCAGTATTTT. V gene TRBV28 combines with J gene TRBJ2-3; 10 nucleotides agree with TRBD2. CDR3 length equals 17 residues. J lost 2 bases, V lost 2 bases, and 7 bases had no gene match. Germline loops: CDR1 MDHEN, CDR2 SYDVKM.